This T cell receptor (beta chain) was identified during a study of post-analysis software for immune sequencing data. The study, taken as a whole, reports: Four or five TRBV segments, including TRBV5-6, TRBV5-1 and TRBV20-1, were more frequent in patients than controls.

V gave up 3 bases and J gave up 0 bases, with 24 bases separating them. The CDR3 is 20 residues long. CDR1 LGHDT and CDR2 YNNKEL come from the germline V gene (reference sequence). On this clonotype itself: The target antigen is unknown.

Unique molecular identifiers were built into the TCR beta cDNA libraries. TCRdb ran MiXCR on the PCR reads and lists one entry per CDR3 protein. The table shows approximately 570,000 distinct CDR3 sequences, with roughly 40% occurring only once. Material for sequencing was blood. The genes are TRBV3-1 and TRBJ2-1, with D perhaps TRBD2 (6 bases). This receptor was taken from a girl aged 5-17 years with multiple sclerosis. The CDR3 nucleotides are TGTGCCAGCAGCCACCGCGCTGGTCTGGCGGGGCAAAGCTCCTACAATGAGCAGTTCTTC. It translates to CASSHRAGLAGQSSYNEQFF.